This T cell receptor beta chain was found in a study of blood T cell repertoires in COVID-19. Original processing methods: Reference gene primer amplification gave nucleated cell count estimates. Libraries were prepared by immunoSEQ multiplex PCR; TCRdb keeps only in-frame clonotypes and omits some of them. From that table come the V and J calls and clone size; the DNA was used to work out D and trimming. This sample has more than 95,000 clones, with about 76% found just once. The CDR3 has 15 amino acids. Germline lookup yields CDR1 SGHTA and CDR2 FQGNSA. V lost 2 bases to trimming and J lost 4 bases, with 14 bases between them.

V and J are TRBV7-2 and TRBJ1-2; the D is unclear. The sequenced sample consisted of peripheral blood. The sequence came from a woman in her 70s with acute or convalescent COVID-19. The CDR3 nucleotides read TGTGCCAGCAGCTTAACTGTGAGCGTACTCTATGGCTACACCTTC. This sequence encodes CASSLTVSVLYGYTF. The full variable domain, its missing parts supplied by reference TRBV7-2 and TRBJ1-2, is GAGVSQSPSNKVTEKGKDVELRCDPISGHTALYWYRQSLGQGLEFLIYFQGNSAPDKSGLPSDRFSAERTGGSVSTLTIQRTQQEDSAVYLCASSLTVSVLYGYTFGSGTRLTVV.